This T cell receptor (beta chain) was profiled in a study of ipilimumab plus nivolumab after autologous stem cell transplantation. Study at large: DLBCL patients had primary refractory or relapsed disease.

The assay was immunoSEQ multiplex PCR, and TCRdb's table has in-frame clones only and misses some. There are approximately 80,000 clones in the sample; approximately 86% occur only once, and roughly 2% lies in the top ten. Ipilimumab, 1 mg/kg, started 14 to 28 days after autologous transplant. The CDR3 consists of 13 residues. The germline gives CDR1 SGDLS, CDR2 YYNGEE. V dropped 2 bases and J dropped 5; count of bases not matched to a gene: 1. The V and J genes are TRBV9 and TRBJ2-3; TRBD2 matches 8 bases. Specimen: PBMCs, collected in a trial of ipilimumab plus nivolumab as post-transplant consolidation. The sequence derives from a male donor with diffuse large B-cell lymphoma. The CDR3 spells CASSVSGEDTQYF. CDR3 DNA: TGTGCCAGCAGCGTTAGCGGGGAAGATACGCAGTATTTT. The whole variable domain, remainder taken from reference TRBV9 and TRBJ2-3, is DSGVTQTPKHLITATGQRVTLRCSPRSGDLSVYWYQQSLDQGLQFLIQYYNGEERAKGNILERFSAQQFPDLHSELNLSSLELGDSALYFCASSVSGEDTQYFGPGTRLTVL.